Listed here are 6 T cell receptor beta chains from one sample, sequenced in a study of CD8 T cells in ankylosing spondylitis. TCRdb processed the 5' RACE reads anew with MiXCR; each CDR3 protein has one entry. The repertoire has some 29,000 distinct CDR3 sequences, about 6.8% of them found once; the top ten carry over 9.5%. The sample comprised blood, either unsorted or a sorted T cell fraction (not recorded which). These receptors came from a male donor with ankylosing spondylitis or in good health (not recorded which).

This clonotype was recorded many times. The chain links TRBV27 to TRBJ2-1, with 11 bases that match TRBD2. The V segment lost 5 bases and the J segment 8 bases; nucleotides outside the gene matches: 11. Germline lookup yields CDR1 MNHEY and CDR2 SMNVEV (reference sequence). This CDR3 has 16 amino acids. The CDR3 spells CASSGGIAGGLHEQFF. The CDR3 DNA reads TGTGCCAGCAGTGGGGGTATAGCGGGAGGGCTACATGAGCAGTTCTTC.

This clonotype was seen ten or more times. The junction departs from germline at one end; a sequencing error may be responsible. The V gene is TRBV7-7, the J gene TRBJ2-7; the D is unclear. This CDR3 is built from 13 residues. In germline, CDR1 is SSHAT, CDR2 FNYEAQ (reference sequence). The CDR3 reads CASSPGRPYEQYF. The CDR3 DNA is TGTGCTAGCAGCCCCGGACGTCCCTACGAGCAGTACTTC.

This clonotype was detected ten times or more. The V and J genes are TRBV20-1 and TRBJ2-5; D is unresolved. The germline V and J ends were trimmed by 7 bases and 4 bases, with 13 bases remaining between them. Germline values: CDR1 DFQATT, CDR2 SNEGSKA (reference sequence). CDR3 length: 12 residues. CDR3 sequence (DNA): TGCAGTGTCCGTACTCCCCCAGAGACCCAGTACTTC. Amino acid sequence: CSVRTPPETQYF.

This clonotype was recorded at least ten times. This chain uses TRBV6-1 with TRBJ2-1; 8 nucleotides align to TRBD2. The CDR3 extends over 15 amino acids. Germline CDR1 and CDR2: MNHNS and SASEGT. Germline trimming cut 5 bases from V and 3 bases from J; bases unmatched to any gene: 6. CDR3 bases: TGTGCCAGCAGTCCACGGACTAGCAGCTACAATGAGCAGTTCTTC. Its translation: CASSPRTSSYNEQFF.

This clonotype was picked up many times. This chain joins TRBV5-5 and TRBJ1-4; no reliable D call. Per the germline V gene, CDR1 is SGHKS and CDR2 is YYEKEE (reference sequence). This CDR3 spans 16 amino acids. The V end lost 4 bases, the J end lost 8 bases, and 21 bases lay between the germline ends. The CDR3 reads CASSPRSPDRGEKLFF. The CDR3 DNA follows: TGTGCCAGCAGCCCTAGGTCCCCGGACCGCGGCGAAAAACTGTTTTTT.

This clonotype was counted many times. The rearrangement links TRBV19 to TRBJ2-7, with no clear D. V gave up 5 bases and J gave up 2 bases, with 13 bases separating them. CDR1 is LNHDA, CDR2 SQIVND, per germline (reference sequence). CDR3 length: 14 residues. The CDR3 bases are TGTGCCAGTAGTGAGCAGGCAGGACCCTACGAGCAGTACTTC. Its protein is CASSEQAGPYEQYF.